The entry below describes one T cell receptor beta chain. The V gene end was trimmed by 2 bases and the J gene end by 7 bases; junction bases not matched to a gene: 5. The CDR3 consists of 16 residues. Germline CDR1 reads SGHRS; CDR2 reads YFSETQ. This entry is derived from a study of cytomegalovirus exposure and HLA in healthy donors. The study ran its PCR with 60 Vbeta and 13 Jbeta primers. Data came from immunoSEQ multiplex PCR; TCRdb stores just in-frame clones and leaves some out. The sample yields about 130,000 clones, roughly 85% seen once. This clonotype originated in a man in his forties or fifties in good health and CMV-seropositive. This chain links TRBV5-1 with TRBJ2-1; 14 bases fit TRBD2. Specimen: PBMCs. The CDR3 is CASSFGGTSGRNEQFF. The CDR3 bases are TGCGCCAGCAGCTTTGGAGGGACTAGCGGGAGAAATGAGCAGTTCTTC.